The rows below give T cell receptor beta chains drawn from one sample of a study of beta chain features in type 1 diabetes. Sequenced by immunoSEQ multiplex PCR; TCRdb stores in-frame clones only, minus some. Among around 99,000 clones, 40% were seen once, and the ten largest hold more than 0.06%. The sequenced sample was stem cell memory CD4+ T cells from blood. All receptors come from a woman younger than 35 in good health. CDR3s leave out the opening cysteine and the closing phenylalanine or tryptophan. Each record gives: CDR3 protein, J gene, V gene, clone size. Expanded clones are given a class, and other clones once, few, many or no size at all.

CDR3 protein: ASSPPPGEQY; J gene: TRBJ2-7; V gene: TRBV7-9; clone size: few
CDR3 protein: AQKVGLAAQETQY; J gene: TRBJ2-5; V gene: TRBV30; clone size: once
CDR3 protein: ASSLGAPLNEQF; J gene: TRBJ2-1; V gene: TRBV7-3; clone size: .
CDR3 protein: ASSFWLASEQF; J gene: TRBJ2-1; V gene: TRBV5-4; clone size: many
CDR3 protein: ASSYGGLDEQY; J gene: TRBJ2-7; V gene: TRBV6-5; clone size: .
CDR3 protein: ASSISGGEQY; J gene: TRBJ2-7; V gene: TRBV19; clone size: few
CDR3 protein: ASSNHGLVDGELF; J gene: TRBJ2-2; V gene: TRBV6-6; clone size: few
CDR3 protein: ASSMHRDRVYEQY; J gene: TRBJ2-7; V gene: TRBV7-8; clone size: .
CDR3 protein: ASSPWTGSSYEQY; J gene: TRBJ2-7; V gene: TRBV27; clone size: .
CDR3 protein: ASSLTQQSNEQF; J gene: TRBJ2-1; V gene: TRBV7-3; clone size: few
CDR3 protein: ASSFDRAEKLF; J gene: TRBJ1-4; V gene: TRBV5-1; clone size: few
CDR3 protein: ASRWTGINQPQH; J gene: TRBJ1-5; V gene: TRBV28; clone size: once
CDR3 protein: ASSLARGNIQY; J gene: TRBJ2-4; V gene: TRBV7-2; clone size: .
CDR3 protein: ASSLRTANTEAF; J gene: TRBJ1-1; V gene: TRBV7-2; clone size: .
CDR3 protein: ASSSSSGYNEQF; J gene: TRBJ2-1; V gene: TRBV9; clone size: .